The present TCR beta chain was sequenced within a study of immune cell composition in non-small cell lung cancer. Across the study: Lung adenocarcinoma or squamous carcinoma made up most tumours. Whole-study findings and limits: Overall clonality, unlike maximal tumour-associated clone frequency, did not predict TIL reactivity.

Using immunoSEQ multiplex PCR, the repertoire was profiled, and TCRdb retains in-frame clones only, with some absent. The sample yields about 3,300 clones, about 71% seen once. In germline, CDR1 is MDHEN, CDR2 SYDVKM. V was shortened by 2 bases and J by 7 bases, with 11 bases between the two germline ends. This CDR3 comprises 14 residues. Worth noting for this clone: The antigen is not known.

The normal lung sample lay at least 3 cm, and maximally far, from the tumour. Separately, the same data were catalogued under a study of CD4 T cells in lung cancer. From that study: Prior treatments included platinum chemotherapy, and some patients had nivolumab or pembrolizumab.

The sample was non-adjacent lung tissue. This TCR was recovered from a human donor with non-small cell lung cancer. The gene calls are TRBV28 and TRBJ1-4, with D perhaps matching TRBD1 (5 bases). The CDR3 sequence: CASSLPGGGEKLFF. As DNA, the CDR3 is TGTGCCAGCAGTTTACCCGGGGGAGGTGAAAAACTGTTTTTT.